The 30 T cell receptor beta chains in this list originate from one sample, sequenced in a study of blood T cells in healthy people across ages. With a J-beta primer mix and a sample-barcoded 5' primer, a second PCR ran 7 to 11 cycles. TCRdb redid the calling of the 5' RACE reads with MiXCR, one entry per CDR3 protein. The profile shows approximately 680,000 distinct CDR3 sequences, roughly 32% of them singletons. Source material: blood. These receptors all stem from an elderly woman in good health.

The CDR3 here is CSASRETPSGNTIYF. The CDR3 nucleotides read TGCAGTGCTAGCAGGGAAACGCCCTCTGGAAACACCATATATTTT. The chain uses TRBV20-1 and TRBJ1-3; D perhaps matches TRBD1 (5 bases). The germline V gene has CDR1 DFQATT and CDR2 SNEGSKA (reference sequence). V gave up 3 bases and J gave up 0 bases, with 12 bases separating them. This CDR3 is 15 amino acids long.

This clonotype has a count of ten or more. In DNA, the CDR3 is TGTGCCAGCAGCTTAGCGGGGGGAACCGGGGAGCTGTTTTTT. It codes for CASSLAGGTGELFF. This chain connects TRBV7-2 to TRBJ2-2; D is perhaps TRBD2 (6 bases). The ends were cut back, 0 bases at V and 5 bases at J, with 7 bases in the middle. CDR3 size: 14 residues. Germline CDR1 reads SGHTA; CDR2 reads FQGNSA.

This clonotype has only a few counts. Germline and junction disagree at one end, which may indicate a read error. V and J are TRBV10-3 and TRBJ2-7, with TRBD2 matching over 12 bases. The germline V gene encodes CDR1 ENHRY and CDR2 SYGVKD. This CDR3 spans 14 amino acids. The CDR3 is CAVSLAGGPYEQYF. The DNA for the CDR3 is TGTGCCGTCAGCCTAGCGGGGGGGCCGTACGAGCAGTACTTC.

The gene calls are TRBV30 and TRBJ1-6; D might be TRBD1 (6 bases). CDR1 GTSNPN and CDR2 SVGIG come from the germline V gene (reference sequence). The CDR3 is 13 residues long. V was cut by 5 bases and J by 8 bases, with 13 bases left in between. In DNA form, the CDR3 reads TGTGCCTGGGGGGGGGGCGACCATTCACCCCTCCACTTT. Amino acids: CAWGGGDHSPLHF.

This clonotype was recorded at least ten times. The V call is TRBV10-3, the J call TRBJ2-5; 9 nucleotides align to TRBD2. The CDR3 is 17 residues long. V was clipped by 5 bases and J by 0 bases; unmatched bases: 10. Germline CDR1 reads ENHRY; CDR2 reads SYGVKD. For the CDR3, the DNA is TGTGCCATCAGTCTCGGTGCGGGGGGGAAAAACCAAGAGACCCAGTACTTC. It codes for CAISLGAGGKNQETQYF.

The table lists this clonotype with many counts. CDR3 nucleotide sequence: TGTGCCAGCAGCGTAGGGCTAGCGGGGGGCCCCACAGATACGCAGTATTTT. Translating it yields CASSVGLAGGPTDTQYF. The rearrangement uses TRBV9 and TRBJ2-3; 11 nucleotides agree with TRBD2. The ends lost 0 bases at V and 2 bases at J; junction bases unmatched: 5. The CDR3 is 17 amino acids. Per germline, CDR1 SGDLS and CDR2 YYNGEE.

Concerning this clonotype itself: A much larger clone lies a single base off, so this may be a read error. This chain links TRBV12-3 or TRBV12-4 with TRBJ2-3, with 7 bases identical to TRBD2. This CDR3 comprises 15 residues. V shed 5 bases, J shed 5 bases, and the junction held 10 bases outside the gene matches. Here the CDR3 reads CASSQSGVAVDTQYF. The CDR3 DNA reads TGTGCCAGCAGTCAAAGCGGGGTGGCCGTAGATACGCAGTATTTT.

This clonotype was observed a few times. The gene calls are TRBV11-1 and TRBJ1-1; D is possibly TRBD1 (5 bases). The CDR3 loop spans 16 amino acids. The V end lost 3 bases, the J end lost 0 bases, and 14 bases lay between the germline ends. The germline CDR1 and CDR2 sequences are SGHAT and FQDESV (reference sequence). This chain's CDR3 is CASSFGQGNVNTEAFF. The DNA of the CDR3 is TGTGCCAGCAGCTTTGGCCAGGGAAATGTGAACACTGAAGCTTTCTTT.

At least ten counts were recorded for this clonotype. This sequence joins TRBV30 and TRBJ1-2, with D perhaps matching TRBD1 (5 bases). Germline CDR1 reads GTSNPN; CDR2 reads SVGIG (reference sequence). Trimming removed 1 base at V and 4 bases at J, with 10 bases between. CDR3 length: 13 residues. CDR3 protein: CAWSARAGYGYTF. DNA for the CDR3: TGTGCCTGGAGTGCCAGGGCCGGCTATGGCTACACCTTC.

The chain couples TRBV12-3 or TRBV12-4 to TRBJ2-1; tentatively, D is TRBD2 (5 bases). The CDR3 is 14 residues long. Trimming removed 4 bases at V and 6 bases at J, with 13 bases between. The CDR3 protein is CASSSASWRNEQFF. In DNA, the CDR3 is TGTGCCAGCAGTTCCGCTAGCTGGCGCAATGAGCAGTTCTTC.

At least ten counts were recorded for this clonotype. This rearrangement joins TRBV12-3 or TRBV12-4 to TRBJ1-5; the match to TRBD1 covers 9 bases. Trimming took 5 bases from V and 2 from J; bases not matched to a gene: 7. CDR3 size: 16 residues. CDR3 region: CASSTRTGVGNQPQHF. The CDR3 DNA follows: TGTGCCAGCAGTACACGGACAGGGGTTGGCAATCAGCCCCAGCATTTT.

The genes are TRBV29-1 and TRBJ1-2; D remains ambiguous. CDR3 size: 14 residues. The germline V and J ends were trimmed by 1 base and 0 bases, with 9 bases remaining between them. CDR1 and CDR2 (germline): SQVTM, ANQGSEA. CDR3 amino acids: CSVEAAQANYGYTF. In DNA form, the CDR3 reads TGCAGCGTTGAAGCGGCCCAGGCTAACTATGGCTACACCTTC.

The table lists this clonotype with many counts. The junction departs from the called germline gene at one end, perhaps through a read error. The rearrangement joins TRBV7-9 to TRBJ2-7, with 8 positions matching TRBD2. The CDR3 sequence is 15 residues long. Germline values: CDR1 SEHNR, CDR2 FQNEAQ (reference sequence). The CDR3 protein is CASGSSGGASHEQYF. As DNA, the CDR3 is TGTGCCAGCGGCTCTTCCGGGGGGGCCTCCCACGAGCAGTACTTC.

Comment on this clonotype: A much larger clonotype is one base distant, so this may be a read error. This chain links TRBV10-3 with TRBJ2-4, with D possibly being TRBD1 (6 bases). The CDR3 covers 13 residues. Trimming pared 4 bases from V and 15 bases from J, leaving 19 bases between. Germline values: CDR1 ENHRY, CDR2 SYGVKD. The CDR3, as DNA: TGTGCCATCAGTGGGGGGCCAGCTCGATTTCGGTACTTC. It codes for CAISGGPARFRYF.

The gene calls are TRBV4-2 and TRBJ2-5; 14 nucleotides align to TRBD2. Trimming removed 4 bases from V and 4 bases from J; junction bases left unmatched: 11. CDR1 and CDR2 from the germline V gene are LGHNA and YNFKEQ. This CDR3 comprises 18 residues. CDR3 sequence: CASSRTGTSGGQPETQYF. In DNA, the CDR3 is TGTGCCAGCAGCCGAACCGGGACTAGCGGGGGCCAACCAGAGACCCAGTACTTC.

This clonotype was recorded at least ten times. V is TRBV7-3 and J is TRBJ1-2; the D is unclear. V lost 6 bases and J 2 bases, leaving 13 bases between the germline ends. CDR3 length: 14 amino acids. The germline gives CDR1 SGHTA, CDR2 FQGTGA. CDR3 residues: CASRGGSMNYGYTF. In nucleotides, the CDR3 is TGTGCCAGCAGAGGAGGGAGTATGAACTATGGCTACACCTTC.

In this sample, this clonotype turned up many times. A junction end diverges from the germline sequence, so it may reflect a read error. This chain connects TRBV7-7 to TRBJ2-1; 9 bases fit TRBD1. Looked up from germline, CDR1 is SSHAT and CDR2 is FNYEAQ (reference sequence). The CDR3 loop spans 15 amino acids. DNA for the CDR3: TGTGCTAGCAGCTTAGCACAGGGGGCGCCTAATGAGCAGTTCTTC. Its translation: CASSLAQGAPNEQFF.

V gene TRBV20-1 combines with J gene TRBJ2-4, with TRBD2 identical over 12 bases. The germline V gene encodes CDR1 DFQATT and CDR2 SNEGSKA (reference sequence). The J segment lost 3 bases and the V segment lost 6 bases, leaving 12 bases of the junction unmatched. CDR3 length: 17 amino acids. The CDR3 loop is CSAAGLAGGPRKNIQYF. DNA for the CDR3: TGCAGTGCCGCGGGTCTAGCGGGGGGGCCTCGCAAAAACATTCAGTACTTC.

Only a few counts were recorded for this clonotype. This chain connects TRBV20-1 to TRBJ2-2, with TRBD1 identical over 8 bases. Per the germline V gene, CDR1 is DFQATT and CDR2 is SNEGSKA (reference sequence). V was clipped by 6 bases and J by 4 bases; unmatched bases: 10. The CDR3 length is 15 residues. The CDR3 DNA reads TGCAGTGCGACTCGACAGGGGCTGGGCACCGGGGAGCTGTTTTTT. Residues: CSATRQGLGTGELFF.

Here the CDR3 DNA reads TGTGCTAGTGGTTTAGGCAGGGGAGAGACCCAGTACTTC. Translation gives CASGLGRGETQYF. The V call is TRBV12-5, the J call TRBJ2-5; the D gene is possibly TRBD1 (6 bases). This CDR3 comprises 13 residues. Germline CDR1 reads LGHNT; CDR2 reads FRNRAP. V was clipped by 3 bases and J by 4 bases, with 9 bases between them.

This rearrangement joins TRBV20-1 to TRBJ2-5; 7 bases agree with TRBD2. The better agreement between TRBJ2-7 and the DNA end casts doubt on the J call. The germline V gene has CDR1 DFQATT and CDR2 SNEGSKA (reference sequence). The CDR3 is 13 amino acids. The CDR3 DNA reads as TGCAGTGCGCGACGGGGGAGGGCGGGCGAGCAGTACTTC. The encoded protein is CSARRGRAGEQYF.

This clonotype was found a few times. V usage is TRBV20-1 and J usage is TRBJ2-5, with D perhaps matching TRBD2 (6 bases). The V end lost 8 bases, the J end lost 5 bases, and 18 bases lay between the germline ends. Germline CDR1 DFQATT, CDR2 SNEGSKA (reference sequence). The CDR3 loop spans 13 amino acids. In DNA form, the CDR3 reads TGCAGTTCGTCATCGGGGGTGATTGAGACCCAGTACTTC. Residues: CSSSSGVIETQYF.

At least ten counts were recorded for this clonotype. This sequence joins TRBV5-1 and TRBJ1-2; weak D call: TRBD1 (6 bases). The CDR3 consists of 15 residues. Germline CDR1 reads SGHRS; CDR2 reads YFSETQ. Trimming took off 0 bases at V and 3 bases at J, with 12 bases between the two ends. The CDR3 sequence is CASSLASGADYGYTF. The CDR3 DNA reads TGCGCCAGCAGCTTGGCGTCAGGGGCGGACTATGGCTACACCTTC.

In its sample, this clonotype was seen many times. The chain recombines TRBV5-1 with TRBJ2-7, with TRBD1 identical over 9 bases. The CDR3 totals 14 residues. Germline V lookup: CDR1 SGHRS, CDR2 YFSETQ. V dropped 3 bases and J dropped 3; count of bases not matched to a gene: 4. DNA of the CDR3: TGCGCCAGCAGCTGGGGGACAGGGAACTACGAGCAGTACTTC. Its protein product is CASSWGTGNYEQYF.

This clonotype was seen ten or more times. CDR3 nucleotide sequence: TGTGCCAGCAGCCGCCGGACAGGGGGCGGTAATGAAAAACTGTTTTTT. As protein: CASSRRTGGGNEKLFF. This chain uses TRBV6-5 with TRBJ1-4; 11 positions agree with TRBD1. This CDR3 is built from 16 residues. The ends lost 6 bases at V and 4 bases at J; junction bases unmatched: 7. The germline gives CDR1 MNHEY, CDR2 SVGAGI.

This clonotype has ten or more counts. CDR3 nucleotide sequence: TGTGCCAGCACCAAAAGGGCCGGACAGGGGCACGAGCAGTACTTC. Translation: CASTKRAGQGHEQYF. The chain couples TRBV12-3 or TRBV12-4 to TRBJ2-7, with TRBD1 matching 9 bases. V lost 7 bases and J lost 5; bases outside the gene matches: 12. This CDR3 has 15 residues.

Regarding this clonotype: Being one base from a much bigger clone, this may be a read error. V is TRBV7-8 and J is TRBJ2-1; 7 positions match TRBD2. Germline lookup yields CDR1 SGHVS and CDR2 FQNEAQ. With V trimmed by 4 bases and J by 4 bases, 10 bases remained unmatched. CDR3 size: 16 residues. The CDR3 sequence: CASSSRRAGQYNEQFF. The DNA of the CDR3 is TGTGCCAGCAGCTCCAGACGAGCGGGGCAGTACAATGAGCAGTTCTTC.

The chain combines TRBV29-1 with TRBJ2-7, with 8 bases fitting TRBD1. Germline V gene sequence: CDR1 SQVTM, CDR2 ANQGSEA. The CDR3 spans 13 residues. V trimming: 6 bases; J trimming: 5 bases; junction bases outside the gene matches: 9. CDR3 region: CSVAGGLRDEQYF. The DNA for the CDR3 is TGCAGCGTGGCAGGGGGCCTGAGAGACGAGCAGTACTTC.

This clonotype was picked up a small number of times. This may come from a read error, since a much larger clone is one base off. This chain connects TRBV7-9 to TRBJ2-5; TRBD2 matches at 10 bases. This CDR3 has 15 amino acids. The germline gives CDR1 SEHNR, CDR2 FQNEAQ (reference sequence). V was pared by 7 bases and J by 11 bases, with 16 bases of the junction left unmatched. As DNA, the CDR3 is TGTGCCAGCACTTTATGGACTAGCGGCCACAATGAGCAGTACTTC. Protein: CASTLWTSGHNEQYF. Filled out from reference TRBV7-9 and TRBJ2-5, the complete variable domain reads DTGVSQNPRHKITKRGQNVTFRCDPISEHNRLYWYRQTLGQGPEFLTYFQNEAQLEKSRLLSDRFSAERPKGSFSTLEIQRTEQGDSAMYLCASTLWTSGHNEQYFGPGTRLLVL.

Concerning this clonotype itself: Just one base apart from a much larger clone, this may be a read error. This sequence joins TRBV28 and TRBJ2-5; D may match TRBD1 or TRBD2 (7 bases each). The CDR3 spans 14 residues. Between the trimmed V and J ends, which lost 5 bases and 9 bases, there was a span of 19 bases. Germline lookup yields CDR1 MDHEN and CDR2 SYDVKM. CDR3 region: CASSLRGGWEAQYF. The CDR3 DNA is TGTGCCAGCAGTCTCAGGGGGGGCTGGGAGGCCCAGTACTTC.